The clone carrying this T cell receptor gamma chain was seen more than once but under ten times. Antigen unknown. The CDR3 length is 14 residues. CDR1 is EGSNGY and CDR2 is YDSYNSKV in the germline V gene. V lost 3 bases, J lost 4 bases, and 9 bases stayed unmatched. Extracted RNA was reverse transcribed into cDNA. Multiplex PCR used pooled V-gene forward primers and a constant-region reverse primer to amplify CDR3s. TCRdb ran CATT on the multiplex PCR reads. Among 30,000 to 45,000 gamma-chain clones, 20% were seen once, and the ten largest hold around 2%. The data belong to a study of Vδ1+ human thymocytes. The study, taken as a whole, reports: Highly polyclonal TRG and TRD repertoires with Gaussian CDR3 length distributions appeared in thymus.

The source is a girl under three years old who had congenital heart surgery. The sequenced sample consisted of Vdelta1+ gamma-delta thymocytes from the thymus. Subset of the sample: FACS-sorted CD3+ TCRalphabeta- TCRVdelta1+ TCRVdelta2- thymocytes. This chain links TRGV2 with TRGJ1 or TRGJ2. This CDR3 reads CATWDRRGYYKKLF. The CDR3 DNA reads TGTGCCACCTGGGACCGGCGGGGGTATTATAAGAAACTCTTT.